This T cell receptor beta chain originates from a study of CD8 T cells in Susac syndrome. Random hexamers were used to reverse transcribe the RNA input (about 0.45 to 1 ug). A single record per CDR3 protein comes from TCRdb applying MiXCR to the immunoSEQ multiplex PCR reads. The table includes over 300,000 distinct CDR3 sequences, roughly nine tenths detected once. CD8+ and CD4+ T cells circulating in blood were sequenced for TCR beta. The multiple sclerosis controls were treatment-naive patients, and their relapsing-remitting disease was stable or active. While CD8+ and CD4+ T cells were isolated negatively, TEMRA cells were enriched by FACS. CDR1 and CDR2 (germline): DFQATT, SNEGSKA (reference sequence). With 5 bases clipped from V and 0 bases from J, the junction kept 16 bases outside the gene matches. The CDR3 is 18 residues long.

Sequencing was done on a sample of CD4+ T cells from PBMCs. The V and J genes are TRBV20-1 and TRBJ2-7; 10 bases are a match to TRBD2. The TCR was taken from a human donor with multiple sclerosis. The CDR3 bases are TGCAGTGCTCCCAACCGATGGAGACTAGCGGGTAGCTCCTACGAGCAGTACTTC. It is translated as CSAPNRWRLAGSSYEQYF.